The 18 T cell receptor beta chains reported below all come from one sample, sequenced in a study of OX40 agonist ivuxolimab in advanced cancers. Sequenced by immunoSEQ multiplex PCR; TCRdb stores in-frame clones only, minus some. The table has roughly 24,000 clones, roughly three quarters seen once. This sample comprised CD4+ or CD8+ T cells sorted from blood, obtained in a trial of the OX40 agonist ivuxolimab. The source is an adult with an advanced solid tumor such as melanoma, head and neck, liver or kidney cancer.

Only a few counts were recorded for this clone. This sequence joins TRBV19 and TRBJ2-7, with 9 bases that match TRBD2. Germline loops: CDR1 LNHDA, CDR2 SQIVND (reference sequence). J lost 3 bases, V lost 5 bases, and 2 bases had no gene match. This CDR3 is 13 amino acids long. Written as DNA, the CDR3 is TGTGCCAGTAGTCCTAGCGGGGTCTACGAGCAGTACTTC. This codes for CASSPSGVYEQYF.

The chain links TRBV19 to TRBJ2-7; 11 bases map to TRBD1. The CDR3 is 15 residues long. Germline loops: CDR1 LNHDA, CDR2 SQIVND (reference sequence). The V segment lost 7 bases and the J segment 7 bases; nucleotides outside the gene matches: 12. CDR3 in DNA: TGTGCCAGTAATGGGGGCGGACAGGGGGCACATGAGCAGTACTTC. It encodes CASNGGGQGAHEQYF.

This clone was counted a few times. The chain couples TRBV2 to TRBJ1-2, with 11 bases matching TRBD1. The V and J ends lost 11 bases and 8 bases, in that order; junction bases with no gene match: 13. Germline V lookup: CDR1 SNHLY, CDR2 FYNNEI. This CDR3 comprises 14 residues. The CDR3 sequence: CACGQGAPREGYTF. The DNA for the CDR3 is TGTGCCTGCGGACAGGGGGCCCCTAGGGAAGGCTACACCTTC.

This chain connects TRBV6-5 to TRBJ2-1, with 7 bases lining up with TRBD2. V lost 2 bases to trimming and J lost 0 bases; unmatched junction nucleotides: 4. CDR3 length equals 16 residues. Germline V gives CDR1 MNHEY, CDR2 SVGAGI. This CDR3 reads CASSYPSSGSYNEQFF. CDR3 nucleotides: TGTGCCAGCAGTTACCCGTCTAGCGGCTCCTACAATGAGCAGTTCTTC.

The CDR3: CASESGISGNTIYF. CDR3 DNA: TGTGCCAGCGAAAGTGGGATCTCTGGAAACACCATATATTTT. The chain is built from TRBV6-1 and TRBJ1-3, with D uncertain. In germline, CDR1 is MNHNS, CDR2 SASEGT. The CDR3 length is 14 residues. V lost 8 bases to trimming and J lost 0 bases, with 11 bases between them.

The DNA of the CDR3 is TGTGCCAGCAGCCGCCAATTGACAGGGGGTGGGAACACTGAAGCTTTCTTT. Translated: CASSRQLTGGGNTEAFF. V gene TRBV5-4 combines with J gene TRBJ1-1; 9 bases match TRBD1. V was clipped by 4 bases and J by 1 base; unmatched bases: 11. The CDR3 covers 17 residues. Per germline, CDR1 SGHNT and CDR2 YYREEE (reference sequence).

The chain carries TRBV19 and TRBJ2-7; D is ambiguous. V was pared by 8 bases and J by 4 bases, with 9 bases between. The germline V gene has CDR1 LNHDA and CDR2 SQIVND (reference sequence). The CDR3 has 11 amino acids. The chain's CDR3 is CASGLGYEQYF. CDR3 in DNA: TGTGCCAGTGGATTGGGTTACGAGCAGTACTTC.

This clone occurred a few times. Other nucleotide sequences in the sample specify the same CDR3. For the CDR3, the DNA is TGTGCCAGCAGCGCAAGTGGGGGACTAGCGACGGATACGCAGTATTTT. Encoded protein: CASSASGGLATDTQYF. V gene TRBV9 combines with J gene TRBJ2-3; 10 positions match TRBD2. With V trimmed by 3 bases and J by 6 bases, 10 bases remained unmatched. Germline values: CDR1 SGDLS, CDR2 YYNGEE. CDR3 length equals 16 residues.

The chain carries TRBV6-5 and TRBJ2-7; perhaps TRBD1 as D (5 bases). V shed 5 bases and J shed 2 bases, with 16 bases lying between them. CDR1 MNHEY and CDR2 SVGAGI come from the germline V gene. This CDR3 contains 15 residues. CDR3 nucleotides: TGTGCCAGCAGTCTAGGGCCAGGGTTTCCCTACGAGCAGTACTTC. Its protein product is CASSLGPGFPYEQYF.

V and J are TRBV5-5 and TRBJ2-7; no clear D. V lost 3 bases to trimming and J lost 6 bases, with 10 bases between them. The CDR3 extends over 12 amino acids. The germline CDR1 and CDR2 sequences are SGHKS and YYEKEE (reference sequence). CDR3 in DNA: TGTGCCAGCAGCTACGGACCAACCGAGCAGTACTTC. Protein sequence: CASSYGPTEQYF.

The chain recombines TRBV11-1 with TRBJ1-4; TRBD1 is a possible D gene (5 bases). Looked up from germline, CDR1 is SGHAT and CDR2 is FQDESV (reference sequence). V lost 3 bases and J lost 8, with 10 bases in between. This CDR3 contains 13 residues. The CDR3 coding sequence is TGTGCCAGCAGCTTCTTCAGGGAAGAAAAACTGTTTTTT. It yields the protein CASSFFREEKLFF.

The chain is built from TRBV5-1 and TRBJ2-7; unclear D gene. The CDR3 is 10 residues long. CDR1 SGHRS and CDR2 YFSETQ come from the germline V gene. CDR3 coding DNA: TGCGCCAGCAGCTTGGCGGCTACCTCGGTC. It encodes CASSLAATSV.

The chain is built from TRBV28 and TRBJ2-1; TRBD2 matches 10 bases. The CDR3 has 20 residues. Germline CDR1 and CDR2: MDHEN and SYDVKM. With 5 bases clipped from V and 0 bases from J, the junction kept 16 bases outside the gene matches. CDR3 loop: CASSTLTSGHRESSYNEQFF. CDR3 bases: TGTGCCAGCAGTACCCTGACTAGCGGGCACCGAGAGAGCTCCTACAATGAGCAGTTCTTC.

This clone was observed a handful of times. This chain uses TRBV7-3 with TRBJ2-1, with 7 bases matching TRBD2. The CDR3 loop spans 15 amino acids. Trimming cost V 4 bases and J 7 bases; bases outside gene matches: 10. CDR1 SGHTA and CDR2 FQGTGA come from the germline V gene. The CDR3 loop is CASSWGGSALNEQFF. CDR3 in DNA: TGTGCCAGCAGCTGGGGCGGGAGTGCACTGAATGAGCAGTTCTTC.

The rearrangement links TRBV6-5 to TRBJ2-5; D is unresolved. The CDR3 is 13 residues long. Germline V lookup: CDR1 MNHEY, CDR2 SVGAGI. The ends were cut back, 2 bases at V and 5 bases at J, with 9 bases in the middle. The CDR3 reads CASSYAGWETQYF. In DNA, the CDR3 is TGTGCCAGCAGTTACGCTGGATGGGAGACCCAGTACTTC.

The CDR3 loop is CASSLEIGTSSIQYF. CDR3 DNA: TGTGCCAGCAGCTTAGAAATTGGGACTAGTTCTATTCAGTACTTC. V gene TRBV11-1 combines with J gene TRBJ2-4; 8 bases are shared with TRBD2. V shed 1 base and J 10 bases; nucleotides not matched to a gene: 9. This CDR3 spans 15 amino acids. Germline V gene lookup returns CDR1 SGHAT and CDR2 FQDESV (reference sequence).

This chain joins TRBV30 and TRBJ2-2; D unclear. The germline CDR1 and CDR2 sequences are GTSNPN and SVGIG (reference sequence). The germline V and J ends were trimmed by 4 bases and 4 bases, with 4 bases remaining between them. The CDR3 consists of 11 residues. The CDR3, as DNA: TGTGCCTGGAAAAGCACCGGGGAGCTGTTTTTT. Amino acid sequence: CAWKSTGELFF.

There are a few counts of this clone. The CDR3 here is CASSPREANEQFF. In DNA form, the CDR3 reads TGTGCCAGCAGCCCACGGGAGGCCAATGAGCAGTTCTTC. The chain recombines TRBV4-2 with TRBJ2-1, with TRBD2 matching 7 bases. Germline V lookup: CDR1 LGHNA, CDR2 YNFKEQ. CDR3 length equals 13 residues. V lost 4 bases to trimming and J lost 6 bases; unmatched junction nucleotides: 3.